This T cell receptor (beta chain) was identified during a study of cytomegalovirus exposure and HLA in healthy donors (dated by TCRdb to about 2017). About the investigation overall: According to an earlier analysis of a few hundred of the donors, roughly 180 million T cells yielded 90 million to 130 million unique TCR beta sequences and 276 Gb of sequence data. Around 320 gigabases of sequencing data and approximately 93 million unique TCR sequences were included in an early release covering about 700 HLA-typed donors. Of the roughly 400 genotyped donors, about 84% fell in the genetic ancestry cluster associated with self-reported Caucasian donors. The study aimed to test whether signatures of past pathogen exposure could be identified by cataloging public T cell receptors. The study profiled the T cell repertoires of under 700 subjects by immunosequencing and related them to cytomegalovirus serostatus. A separate validation cohort of 100 to 150 different subjects was used in addition to the roughly 620-subject first cohort. The study combined high-throughput TCR immunosequencing, statistical association of individual TCRs with disease status, and machine learning to predict cytomegalovirus infection status. To study patterns of TCR occurrence, a later analysis re-analyzed previously published TCR beta repertoires from around 700 donors and added high-resolution HLA genotyping. Rather than using new phenotypic data, the later analysis identified candidate immune exposures from TCR beta sequences and from how often those sequences occurred across donors. In an earlier analysis of several hundred of the donors, high-throughput TCR beta sequencing was used to judge whether each TCR beta V gene segment behaved as functional or pseudogenic. Donor age, sex, ethnicity and CMV serostatus were compiled alongside the repertoire data. In a later genetic analysis, genome-wide SNP genotypes for about three fifths of the 666 donors were used, and that subset was treated as a discovery cohort. Every discovery cohort repertoire had been produced on one sequencing platform. HLA typing included class I and class II loci at four-digit resolution. The number of typed donors differed by locus: about 620-640 for A, B, C, DRB1 and DQB1; 500 to 550 for DQA1; 606 for DPA1; and some 470 for DPB1. Because of strong linkage in the cohort, roughly five DR-DQ haplotypes were treated as single units for association and clustering. On average, around 240,000 unique TCR beta nucleotide sequences were sequenced per donor among about 400 genotyped donors of the cohort, with roughly 18% of those sequences being non-productive. The paper as a whole reports these results and caveats: A later analysis reported that several top co-occurrence clusters appeared linked to parvovirus B19, influenza, CMV and Epstein-Barr virus. According to a later genetic analysis, donors in an Asian-associated ancestry cluster had fewer N-insertions in productive TCRs than the roughly 670-donor mean. This cohort had only TCR beta chains sequenced, and the lack of alpha or paired-chain data limited which features could be detected. The study listed 150 to 200 TCR beta chains as associated with cytomegalovirus. In a later analysis, the rate of TCR association differed among HLA loci, with DRB1 alleles having the most associated TCRs and HLA-C alleles having the fewest. V-gene and J-gene trimming of TCR beta chains was associated with a missense DCLRE1C variant in a later genetic analysis, and the association was replicated in an independent cohort. A cluster of highly shared sequence variants was judged likely to be a technical artifact of the sequencing pipeline. In vitro tests confirmed that three of the cytomegalovirus-associated TCR beta chains recognize cytomegalovirus antigens. An earlier analysis of around 600 of the donors showed that most TCR beta V segments appeared in productive rearrangements either about 87% or about 30% of the time, which broadly matched IMGT annotations. Assigning TCR associations to individual alleles was difficult when HLA alleles, especially DR and DQ, strongly co-occurred. Because counts were too low, some 17 rarely observed V segments, including chromosome 9 orphons, were excluded from the earlier analysis of 587 of the donors. According to a later analysis, most CMV-associated TCR beta chains appeared to be HLA-restricted, and the HLA associations seemed to be driven largely by CMV exposure. Because HLA typing was missing for some donors at each locus, association tests included only the typed subset. A further reported finding was that TCR beta sequences accurately predicted the HLA-A and HLA-B alleles for most subjects in the first cohort. Linkage disequilibrium might explain the correlated functional status among segregating V segments, but an unknown experimental factor could not be excluded. In both the original and validation cohorts, the classifier was reported to diagnose cytomegalovirus status with high specificity and sensitivity. In a later analysis, HLA-associated TCR beta chains showed more clonal expansion and lower generation probabilities than non-associated chains that were equally common. The only immune exposure information available for the cohort was CMV serostatus. The authors suggested that the approach could potentially be extended to other disease states and immunological phenotypes. Some IMGT-functional V segments, including TRBV6-2 and TRBV6-3, could not be distinguished by the 87-base-pair reads and were therefore excluded. Roughly uniform sequencing depth across donors was assumed in presence/absence analyses, although this assumption may not hold. Specific HLA alleles were associated with some 15,000 TCR beta sequences at a false discovery rate of 0.05 in a later analysis. While some public TCRs were present in many individuals, most TCR sequences turned up only very rarely across donors.

The cohort consisted of approximately 690 healthy bone marrow donors. At the time of sampling, all cohort members were nominally healthy, though unrecorded immune exposures were likely present. The donor tested CMV seronegative, placing the donor among the approximately 360 seronegative members of the cohort. Every donor gave a peripheral blood sample, and the peripheral blood mononuclear cells from that sample were used for TCR beta sequencing. Genomic DNA extraction from the blood cell samples was performed with the Qiagen DNeasy Blood Extraction Kit. Notes on this clone: Its specific antigen is unknown. No qualities accompany the bases; no much larger clone lies one base away.

From the germline V gene (reference sequence), CDR1 is SGHNT and CDR2 is YYREEE. The CDR3 starts with the cysteine, ends with the phenylalanine, and has 16 residues. Only the CDR3 DNA is retained, 48 bases long and in frame from the first base. Trimming removed 5 bases from V and 7 bases from J; the gene matches leave 15 bases unexplained. The library was made by the immunoSEQ multiplex PCR assay. A mixture of 60 forward primers for TCR Vbeta segments and 13 reverse primers for TCR Jbeta segments was used in the multiplex PCR. The CDR3 region of rearranged TCR beta genes was amplified from genomic DNA by a multiplex PCR assay. The Illumina HiSeq System was used to sequence the amplified TCR beta libraries as 87-base-pair reads. The source study handled its data this way. A later analysis counted some 80 million unique TCR beta chains across the 666 repertoires, and around 12 million of these chains were shared by at least two donors. Raw reads were error-corrected and collapsed into unique sequences with a nearest-neighbor algorithm that merged closely related sequences to remove PCR and sequencing errors. CDR3 sequences were aligned to IMGT reference sequences to assign V, D and J gene segments. Each retained sequence needed at least a six-nucleotide match to both a V gene segment and a J gene segment. A rearrangement counted as productive if the CDR3 had no stop codons and remained in frame with V and J, and every other rearrangement counted as non-productive. CDR3 was defined according to IMGT convention as the region running from the second conserved V-encoded cysteine to the conserved J-encoded phenylalanine. The earlier analysis of approximately 590 of the donors excluded any sequence lacking an unambiguous match to a single V gene segment. An earlier analysis of fewer than 650 of the donors classified V segments as functional when productive rearrangements were above 56.7% and as segregating when the standard deviation between donors was above 5%. A statistical classification framework was developed to diagnose cytomegalovirus status using the catalog of TCR beta chain sequences. V and J gene assignment, in a later analysis, came from comparing TCR nucleotide sequences with IMGT/GENE-DB human TR gene sequences. A later analysis assigned CDR3 sequences and most-parsimonious VDJ recombination scenarios with the TCRdist pipeline. A later analysis defined each TCR beta chain by its CDR3 amino acid sequence plus V-gene family, and excluded reads lacking a unique V-gene family. In a later analysis, several hundred highly shared, low-generation-probability nucleotide sequences were removed to address suspected cross-contamination and a sequencing artifact. In a later analysis, a clonal expansion index was calculated for each public chain from normalized within-repertoire ranks of inferred template counts. In a later analysis, generation probabilities were computed with a VDJ recombination model fitted to out-of-frame rearrangements, and the resulting probabilities were checked against IGoR. Hypergeometric tests were used in a later analysis to score TCR-TCR, TCR-HLA and TCR-CMV co-occurrence, with a repertoire-size bias correction applied to the TCR pairs. To estimate false discovery rates, a later analysis permuted the HLA or CMV assignments 20 times. In a later analysis, co-occurring TCRs were grouped using DBSCAN, and TCRdist sequence similarity was added for clustering within HLA-allele-positive subsets. Repertoires with fewer than 30,000 or more than 120,000 public chains, plus five repertoires with anomalous nucleotide sharing, were excluded from co-occurrence clustering. In TCRdb, the immuneACCESS table is reduced to in-frame sequences with V and J assigned. These tables do not hold every clone; where another copy was compared, an unresolved V gene accounts for under half, and the others remain unexplained. That table gives V, J and clone size, and the DNA gave D and trimming. The sample profile shows over 95,000 clones; about 80% of them were found once. The ten largest clones add up to 2.7% of the sample.

The specimen was PBMCs. This sequence originates from a female donor in good health and CMV-seronegative. This chain joins TRBV5-4 to TRBJ2-1, with 7 middle bases fitting TRBD2. The CDR3 here reads CASSTTRTRGSNEQFF. The DNA reads TGTGCCAGCAGTACCACCCGGACTAGAGGGTCGAATGAGCAGTTCTTC.